What follows is one TCR beta chain and its context. The target antigen is unknown. Negatively enriched CD4+ T cells were divided by CD45RA into naive and memory. Germline CDR1 is SEHNR and CDR2 is FQNEAQ (reference sequence). Trimming removed 1 base at V and 4 bases at J, with 7 bases between. This CDR3 comprises 13 residues. Sequenced by immunoSEQ multiplex PCR; TCRdb stores in-frame clones only, minus some. The repertoire holds 2,500,000 or so clones, with approximately 90% as singletons. The entry originates in a study of shared clonotypes between healthy human individuals. Whole-study results and caveats: Rarefaction revealed incomplete sorted-subset sequencing despite large depth.

The chain couples TRBV7-9 to TRBJ1-1; D not resolved. This clonotype originated in a man between 18 and 29 years old in good health. The sequencing input was naive CD4+ T cells sorted from blood. Subset denoted: CD45RA+ positively selected. CDR3 in amino acids: CASSLERSTEAFF. DNA of the CDR3: TGTGCCAGCAGCTTAGAAAGGTCCACTGAAGCTTTCTTT.